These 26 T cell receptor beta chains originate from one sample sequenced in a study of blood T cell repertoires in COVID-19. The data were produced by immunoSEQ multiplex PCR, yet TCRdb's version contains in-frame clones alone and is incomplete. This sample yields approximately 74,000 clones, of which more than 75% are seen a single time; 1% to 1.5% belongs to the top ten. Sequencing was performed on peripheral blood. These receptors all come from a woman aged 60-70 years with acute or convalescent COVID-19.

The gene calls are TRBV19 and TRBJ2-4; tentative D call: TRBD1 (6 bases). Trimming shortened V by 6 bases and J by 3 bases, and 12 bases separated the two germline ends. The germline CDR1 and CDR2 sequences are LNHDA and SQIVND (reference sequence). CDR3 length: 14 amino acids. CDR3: CASSPEGDKNIQYF. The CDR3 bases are TGTGCCAGTAGCCCCGAGGGGGACAAAAACATTCAGTACTTC.

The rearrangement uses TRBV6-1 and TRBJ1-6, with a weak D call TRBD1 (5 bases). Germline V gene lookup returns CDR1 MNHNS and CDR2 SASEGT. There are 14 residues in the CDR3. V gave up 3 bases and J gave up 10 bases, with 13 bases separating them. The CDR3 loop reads CASSDPARVSPLHF. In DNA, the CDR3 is TGTGCCAGCAGTGACCCCGCCAGGGTGTCACCCCTCCACTTT.

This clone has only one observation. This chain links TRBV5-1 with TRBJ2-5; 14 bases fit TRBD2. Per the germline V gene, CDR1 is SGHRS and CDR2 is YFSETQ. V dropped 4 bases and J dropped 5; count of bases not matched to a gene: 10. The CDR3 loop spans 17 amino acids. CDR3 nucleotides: TGCGCCAGCAGCAAGACTAGCGGGAGGGCCGACTTGGAGACCCAGTACTTC. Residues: CASSKTSGRADLETQYF.

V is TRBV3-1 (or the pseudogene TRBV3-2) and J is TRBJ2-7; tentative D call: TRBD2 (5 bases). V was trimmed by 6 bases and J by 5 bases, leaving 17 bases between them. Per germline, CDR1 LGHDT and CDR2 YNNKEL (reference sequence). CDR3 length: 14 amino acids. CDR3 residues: CASRLLGLNNEQYV. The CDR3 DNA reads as TGTGCCAGCAGGCTCCTAGGACTTAACAACGAGCAGTACGTC.

The CDR3 nucleotides read TGTGCCAGCAGTCTCGGGACAGGGGGTTCCGAAGCTTTCTTT. As protein: CASSLGTGGSEAFF. The chain links TRBV27 to TRBJ1-1; 11 bases match TRBD1. The CDR3 sequence is 14 residues long. V gave up 5 bases and J gave up 8 bases; unmatched junction bases: 7. Germline V gene lookup returns CDR1 MNHEY and CDR2 SMNVEV (reference sequence).

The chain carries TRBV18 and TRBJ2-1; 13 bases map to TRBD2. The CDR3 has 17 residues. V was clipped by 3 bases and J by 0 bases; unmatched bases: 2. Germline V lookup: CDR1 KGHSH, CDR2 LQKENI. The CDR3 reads CASSPRTSGSSYNEQFF. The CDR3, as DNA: TGTGCCAGCTCACCTCGGACTAGCGGGAGCTCCTACAATGAGCAGTTCTTC.

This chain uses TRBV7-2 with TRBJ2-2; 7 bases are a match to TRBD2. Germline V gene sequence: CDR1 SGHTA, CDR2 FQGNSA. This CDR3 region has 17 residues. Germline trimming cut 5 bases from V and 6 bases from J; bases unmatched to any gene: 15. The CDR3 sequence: CASSRLRGLGEPGELFF. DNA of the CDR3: TGTGCCAGCAGCCGCCTCCGAGGACTAGGCGAACCCGGGGAGCTGTTTTTT.

CDR3 amino acids: CASSDTGANNEKLFF. The CDR3 DNA sequence: TGTGCCAGCAGTGATACAGGGGCCAATAATGAAAAACTGTTTTTT. V gene TRBV6-1 combines with J gene TRBJ1-4; 7 bases map to TRBD1. Germline CDR1 reads MNHNS; CDR2 reads SASEGT. J gave up 4 bases and V 3 bases, and 5 bases lay outside the gene matches. This CDR3 comprises 15 residues.

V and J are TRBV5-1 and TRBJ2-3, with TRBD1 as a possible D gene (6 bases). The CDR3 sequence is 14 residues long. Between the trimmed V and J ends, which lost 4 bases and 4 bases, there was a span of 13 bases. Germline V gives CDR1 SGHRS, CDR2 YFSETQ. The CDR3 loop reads CASSALQGPDTQYF. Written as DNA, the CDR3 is TGCGCCAGCAGCGCCCTACAGGGACCAGATACGCAGTATTTT.

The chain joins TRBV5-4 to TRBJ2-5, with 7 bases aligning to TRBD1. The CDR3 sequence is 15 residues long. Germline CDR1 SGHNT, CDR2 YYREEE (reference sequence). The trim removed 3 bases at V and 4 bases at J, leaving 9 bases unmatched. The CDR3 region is CASSSKDRVGETQYF. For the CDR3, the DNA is TGTGCCAGCAGCTCCAAAGACAGGGTTGGAGAGACCCAGTACTTC. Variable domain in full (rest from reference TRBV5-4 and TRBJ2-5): ETGVTQSPTHLIKTRGQQVTLRCSSQSGHNTVSWYQQALGQGPQFIFQYYREEENGRGNFPPRFSGLQFPNYSSELNVNALELDDSALYLCASSSKDRVGETQYFGPGTRLLVL.

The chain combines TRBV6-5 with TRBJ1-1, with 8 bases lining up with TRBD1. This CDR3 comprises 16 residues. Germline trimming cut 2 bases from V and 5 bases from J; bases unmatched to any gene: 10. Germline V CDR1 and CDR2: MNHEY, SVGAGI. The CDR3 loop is CASSYRYRGYGTEAFF. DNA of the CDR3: TGTGCCAGCAGTTACCGTTACAGGGGGTATGGGACTGAAGCTTTCTTT.

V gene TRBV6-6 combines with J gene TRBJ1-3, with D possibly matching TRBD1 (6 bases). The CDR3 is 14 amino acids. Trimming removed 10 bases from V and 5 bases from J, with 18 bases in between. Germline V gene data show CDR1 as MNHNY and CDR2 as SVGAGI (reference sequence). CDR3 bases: TGTGCCAACACGACAGGCTCGTCAAGAAACACCATATATTTT. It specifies CANTTGSSRNTIYF.

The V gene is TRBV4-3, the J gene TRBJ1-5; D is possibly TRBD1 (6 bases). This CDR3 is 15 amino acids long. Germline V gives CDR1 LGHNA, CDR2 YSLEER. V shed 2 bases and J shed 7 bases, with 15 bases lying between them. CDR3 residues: CASSQSTGNGQPQHF. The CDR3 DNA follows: TGCGCCAGCAGCCAATCTACAGGGAACGGACAGCCCCAGCATTTT.

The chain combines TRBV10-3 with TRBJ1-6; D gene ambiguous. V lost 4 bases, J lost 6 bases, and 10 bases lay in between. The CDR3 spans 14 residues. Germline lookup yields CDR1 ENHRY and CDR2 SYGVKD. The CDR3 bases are TGTGCCATCAGTGTTGAGGGTCCTAATTCACCCCTCCACTTT. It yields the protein CAISVEGPNSPLHF.

The CDR3 loop reads CAWSSRGDTEAFF. The CDR3 DNA is TGTGCCTGGAGTTCCCGCGGGGACACTGAAGCTTTCTTT. This rearrangement joins TRBV30 to TRBJ1-1; no firm D call. The germline CDR1 and CDR2 sequences are GTSNPN and SVGIG (reference sequence). Trimming pared 2 bases from V and 3 bases from J, leaving 10 bases between. CDR3 size: 13 residues.

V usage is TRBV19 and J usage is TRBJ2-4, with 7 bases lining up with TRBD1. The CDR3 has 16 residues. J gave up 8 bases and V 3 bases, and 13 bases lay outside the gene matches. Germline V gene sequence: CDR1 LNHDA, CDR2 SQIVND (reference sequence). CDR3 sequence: CASSIGMSAGGHIQYF. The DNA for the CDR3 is TGTGCCAGTAGTATCGGGATGTCGGCAGGGGGACACATTCAGTACTTC.

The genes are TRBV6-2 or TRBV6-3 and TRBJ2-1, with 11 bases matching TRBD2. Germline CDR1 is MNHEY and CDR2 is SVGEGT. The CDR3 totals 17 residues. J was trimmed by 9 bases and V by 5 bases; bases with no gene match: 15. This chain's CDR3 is CASSQLLLAGEGVEQFF. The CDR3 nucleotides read TGTGCCAGCAGTCAACTATTACTAGCGGGAGAAGGGGTTGAGCAGTTCTTC.

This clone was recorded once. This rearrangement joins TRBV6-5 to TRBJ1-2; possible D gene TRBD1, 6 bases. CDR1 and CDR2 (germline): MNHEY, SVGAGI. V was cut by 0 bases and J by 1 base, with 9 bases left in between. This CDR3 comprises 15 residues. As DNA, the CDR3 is TGTGCCAGCAGTTACTCGGGGGGGCATAACTATGGCTACACCTTC. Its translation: CASSYSGGHNYGYTF.

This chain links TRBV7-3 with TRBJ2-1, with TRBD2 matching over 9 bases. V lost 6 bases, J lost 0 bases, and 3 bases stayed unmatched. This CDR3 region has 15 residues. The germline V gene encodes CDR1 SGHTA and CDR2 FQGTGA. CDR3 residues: CASRRSGSSYNEQFF. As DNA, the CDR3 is TGTGCCAGCAGACGTAGCGGGAGCTCCTACAATGAGCAGTTCTTC.

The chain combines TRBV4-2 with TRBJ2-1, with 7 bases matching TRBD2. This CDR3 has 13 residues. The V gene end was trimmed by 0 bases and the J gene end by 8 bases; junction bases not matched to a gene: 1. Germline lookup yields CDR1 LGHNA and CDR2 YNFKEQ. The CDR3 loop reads CASSQEGRDEQFF. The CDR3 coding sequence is TGTGCCAGCAGCCAAGAAGGGAGGGATGAGCAGTTCTTC.

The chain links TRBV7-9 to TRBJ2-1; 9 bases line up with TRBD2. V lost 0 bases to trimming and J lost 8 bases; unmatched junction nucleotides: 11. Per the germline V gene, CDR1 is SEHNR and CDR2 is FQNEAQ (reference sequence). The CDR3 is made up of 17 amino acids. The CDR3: CASSLAWLAGRGDEQFF. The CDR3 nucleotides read TGTGCCAGCAGCTTAGCTTGGCTAGCGGGACGCGGCGATGAGCAGTTCTTC.

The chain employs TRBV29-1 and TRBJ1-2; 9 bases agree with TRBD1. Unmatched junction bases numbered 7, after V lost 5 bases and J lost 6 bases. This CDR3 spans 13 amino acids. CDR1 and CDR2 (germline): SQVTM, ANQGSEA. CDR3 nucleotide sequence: TGCAGCGTTAGGGACAGGGAGGCGGATGGCTACACCTTC. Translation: CSVRDREADGYTF.

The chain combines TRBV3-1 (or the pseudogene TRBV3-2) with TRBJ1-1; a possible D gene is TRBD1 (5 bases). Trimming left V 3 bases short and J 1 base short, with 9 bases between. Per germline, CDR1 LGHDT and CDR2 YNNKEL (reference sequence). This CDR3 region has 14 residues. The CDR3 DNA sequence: TGTGCCAGCAGCCATACAGACAGGAACACTGAAGCTTTCTTT. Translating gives CASSHTDRNTEAFF.

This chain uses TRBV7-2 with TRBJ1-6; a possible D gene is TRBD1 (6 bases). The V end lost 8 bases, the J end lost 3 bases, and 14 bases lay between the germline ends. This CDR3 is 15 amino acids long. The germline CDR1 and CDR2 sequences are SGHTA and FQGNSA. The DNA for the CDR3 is TGTGCCAGCGAGACAGGAACCCTCTATAATTCACCCCTCCACTTT. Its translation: CASETGTLYNSPLHF.

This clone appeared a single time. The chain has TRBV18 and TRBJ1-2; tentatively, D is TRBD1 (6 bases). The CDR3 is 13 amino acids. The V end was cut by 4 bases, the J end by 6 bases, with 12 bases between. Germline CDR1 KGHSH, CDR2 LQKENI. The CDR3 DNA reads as TGTGCCAGCTCACGCCCGGGGGGCGATGGCTACACCTTC. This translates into CASSRPGGDGYTF.

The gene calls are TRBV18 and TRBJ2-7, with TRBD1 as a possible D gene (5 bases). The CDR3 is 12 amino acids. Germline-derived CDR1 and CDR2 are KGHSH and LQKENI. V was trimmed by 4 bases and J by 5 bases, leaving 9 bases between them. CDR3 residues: CASSQDSNEQYV. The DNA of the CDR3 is TGTGCCAGCTCACAAGACAGCAACGAGCAGTACGTC.